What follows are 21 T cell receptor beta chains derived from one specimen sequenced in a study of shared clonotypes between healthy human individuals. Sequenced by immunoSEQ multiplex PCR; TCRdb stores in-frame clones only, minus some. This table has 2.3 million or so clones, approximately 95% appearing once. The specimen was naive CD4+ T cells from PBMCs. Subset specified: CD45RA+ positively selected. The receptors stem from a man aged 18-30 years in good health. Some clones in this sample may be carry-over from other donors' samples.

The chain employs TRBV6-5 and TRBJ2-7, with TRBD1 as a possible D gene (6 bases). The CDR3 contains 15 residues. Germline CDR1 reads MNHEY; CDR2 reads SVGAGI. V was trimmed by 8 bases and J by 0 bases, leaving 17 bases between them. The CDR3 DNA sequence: TGTGCCAGCGGAGATATTACGGGACACTCCTACGAGCAGTACTTC. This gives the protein CASGDITGHSYEQYF.

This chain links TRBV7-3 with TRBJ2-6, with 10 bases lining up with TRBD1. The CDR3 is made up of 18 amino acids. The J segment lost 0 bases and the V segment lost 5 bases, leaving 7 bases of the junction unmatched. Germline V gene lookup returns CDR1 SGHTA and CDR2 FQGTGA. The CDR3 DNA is TGTGCCAGCAGCCGTTGGGACAGGGGACGCTCTGGGGCCAACGTCCTGACTTTC. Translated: CASSRWDRGRSGANVLTF. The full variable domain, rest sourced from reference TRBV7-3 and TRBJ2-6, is GAGVSQTPSNKVTEKGKYVELRCDPISGHTALYWYRQSLGQGPEFLIYFQGTGAADDSGLPNDRFFAVRPEGSVSTLKIQRTERGDSAVYLCASSRWDRGRSGANVLTFGAGSRLTVL.

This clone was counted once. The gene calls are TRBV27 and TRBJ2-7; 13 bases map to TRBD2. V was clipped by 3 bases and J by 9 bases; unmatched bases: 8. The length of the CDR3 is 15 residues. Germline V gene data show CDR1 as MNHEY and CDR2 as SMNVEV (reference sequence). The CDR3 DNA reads TGTGCCAGCAGTTTTGCGGGACTAGCGGGATTTGCGCAGTACTTC. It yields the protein CASSFAGLAGFAQYF.

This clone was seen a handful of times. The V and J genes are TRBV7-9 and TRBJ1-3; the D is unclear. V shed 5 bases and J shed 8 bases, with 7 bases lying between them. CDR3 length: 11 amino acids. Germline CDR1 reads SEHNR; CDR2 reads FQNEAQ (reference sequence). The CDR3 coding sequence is TGTGCCAGCAGCGCGCGGGACACCATATATTTT. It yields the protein CASSARDTIYF.

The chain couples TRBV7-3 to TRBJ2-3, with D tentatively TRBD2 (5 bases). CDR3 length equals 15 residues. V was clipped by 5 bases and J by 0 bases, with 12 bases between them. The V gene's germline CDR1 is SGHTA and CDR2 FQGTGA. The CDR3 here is CASSLLASSTDTQYF. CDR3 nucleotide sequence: TGTGCCAGCAGCCTCTTAGCGTCTAGCACAGATACGCAGTATTTT. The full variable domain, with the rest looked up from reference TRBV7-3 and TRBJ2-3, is GAGVSQTPSNKVTEKGKYVELRCDPISGHTALYWYRQSLGQGPEFLIYFQGTGAADDSGLPNDRFFAVRPEGSVSTLKIQRTERGDSAVYLCASSLLASSTDTQYFGPGTRLTVL.

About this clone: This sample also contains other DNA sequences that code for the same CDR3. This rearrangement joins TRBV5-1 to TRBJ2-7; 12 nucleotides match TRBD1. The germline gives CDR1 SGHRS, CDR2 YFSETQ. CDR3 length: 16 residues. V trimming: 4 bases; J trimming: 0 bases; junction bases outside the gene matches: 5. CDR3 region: CASSPRDRGPSYEQYF. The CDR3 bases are TGCGCCAGCAGCCCACGGGACAGGGGGCCCTCCTACGAGCAGTACTTC.

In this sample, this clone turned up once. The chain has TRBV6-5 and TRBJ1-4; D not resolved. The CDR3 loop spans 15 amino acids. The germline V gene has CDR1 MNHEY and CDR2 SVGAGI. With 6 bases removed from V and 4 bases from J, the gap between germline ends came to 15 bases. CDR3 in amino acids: CASSDPGEGNEKLFF. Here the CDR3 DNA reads TGTGCCAGCAGCGACCCGGGAGAGGGTAATGAAAAACTGTTTTTT.

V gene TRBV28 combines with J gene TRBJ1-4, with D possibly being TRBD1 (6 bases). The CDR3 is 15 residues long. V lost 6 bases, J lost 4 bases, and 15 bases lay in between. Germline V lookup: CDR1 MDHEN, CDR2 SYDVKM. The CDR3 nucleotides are TGTGCCAGCAGCCCCCCAGGGGACCTTAATGAAAAACTGTTTTTT. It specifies CASSPPGDLNEKLFF. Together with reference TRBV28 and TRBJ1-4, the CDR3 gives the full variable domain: DVKVTQSSRYLVKRTGEKVFLECVQDMDHENMFWYRQDPGLGLRLIYFSYDVKMKEKGDIPEGYSVSREKKERFSLILESASTNQTSMYLCASSPPGDLNEKLFFGSGTQLSVL.

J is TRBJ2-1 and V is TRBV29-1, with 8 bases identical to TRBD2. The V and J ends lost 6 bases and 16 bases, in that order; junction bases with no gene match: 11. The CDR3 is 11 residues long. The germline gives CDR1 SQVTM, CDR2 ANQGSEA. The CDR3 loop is CSVFLTSVEFF. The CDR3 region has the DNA TGCAGCGTCTTCCTGACTAGCGTCGAATTCTTC.

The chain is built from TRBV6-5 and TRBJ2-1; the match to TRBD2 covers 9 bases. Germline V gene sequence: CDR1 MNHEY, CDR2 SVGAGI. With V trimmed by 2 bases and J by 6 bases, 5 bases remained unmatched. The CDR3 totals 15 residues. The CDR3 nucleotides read TGTGCCAGCAGTTACGCGGGACTAGCCAGCAATGAGCAGTTCTTC. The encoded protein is CASSYAGLASNEQFF.

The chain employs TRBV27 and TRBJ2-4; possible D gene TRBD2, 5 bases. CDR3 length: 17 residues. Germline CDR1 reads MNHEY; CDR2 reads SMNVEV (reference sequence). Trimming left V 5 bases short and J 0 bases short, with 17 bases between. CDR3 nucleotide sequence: TGTGCCAGCAGTCCGAAGGACTTCTCCGTAGCCAAAAACATTCAGTACTTC. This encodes CASSPKDFSVAKNIQYF.

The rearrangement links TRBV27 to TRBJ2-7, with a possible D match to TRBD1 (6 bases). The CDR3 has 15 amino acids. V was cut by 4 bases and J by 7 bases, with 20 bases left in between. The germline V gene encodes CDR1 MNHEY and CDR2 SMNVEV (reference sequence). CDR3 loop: CASSSPWTDSGEQYF. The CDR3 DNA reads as TGTGCCAGCAGTTCACCGTGGACAGATTCGGGGGAGCAGTACTTC.

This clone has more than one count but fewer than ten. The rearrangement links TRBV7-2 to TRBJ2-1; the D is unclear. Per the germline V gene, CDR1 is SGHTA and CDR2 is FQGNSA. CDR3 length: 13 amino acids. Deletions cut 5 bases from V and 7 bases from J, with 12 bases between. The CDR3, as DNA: TGTGCCAGCAGCGCTACGATGCTGAATGAGCAGTTCTTC. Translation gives CASSATMLNEQFF.

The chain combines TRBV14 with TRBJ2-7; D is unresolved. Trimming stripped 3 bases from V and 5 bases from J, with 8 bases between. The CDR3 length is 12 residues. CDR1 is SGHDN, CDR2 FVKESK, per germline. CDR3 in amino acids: CASSHRLHEQYF. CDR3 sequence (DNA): TGTGCCAGCAGCCACCGATTGCACGAGCAGTACTTC.

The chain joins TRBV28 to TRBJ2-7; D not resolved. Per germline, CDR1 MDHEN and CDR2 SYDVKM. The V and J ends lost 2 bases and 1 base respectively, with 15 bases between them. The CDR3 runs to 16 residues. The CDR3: CASSLVDPILSYEQYF. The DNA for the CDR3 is TGTGCCAGCAGTTTAGTCGACCCCATTTTATCCTACGAGCAGTACTTC. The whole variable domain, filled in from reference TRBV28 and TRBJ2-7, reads DVKVTQSSRYLVKRTGEKVFLECVQDMDHENMFWYRQDPGLGLRLIYFSYDVKMKEKGDIPEGYSVSREKKERFSLILESASTNQTSMYLCASSLVDPILSYEQYFGPGTRLTVT.

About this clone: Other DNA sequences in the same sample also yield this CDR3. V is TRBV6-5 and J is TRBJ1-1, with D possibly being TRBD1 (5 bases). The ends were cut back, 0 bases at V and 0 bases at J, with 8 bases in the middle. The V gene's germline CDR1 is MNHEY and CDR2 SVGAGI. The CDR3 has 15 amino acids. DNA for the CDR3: TGTGCCAGCAGTTACTCGGGGCGGATGAACACTGAAGCTTTCTTT. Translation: CASSYSGRMNTEAFF.

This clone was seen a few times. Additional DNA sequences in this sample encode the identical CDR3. The CDR3 protein is CASSVSGSSNQPQHF. DNA for the CDR3: TGTGCCAGCAGCGTGTCGGGCAGTAGCAATCAGCCCCAGCATTTT. The chain uses TRBV9 and TRBJ1-5; no reliable D call. Germline V gives CDR1 SGDLS, CDR2 YYNGEE. The CDR3 is made up of 15 amino acids. V was pared by 2 bases and J by 0 bases, with 9 bases between.

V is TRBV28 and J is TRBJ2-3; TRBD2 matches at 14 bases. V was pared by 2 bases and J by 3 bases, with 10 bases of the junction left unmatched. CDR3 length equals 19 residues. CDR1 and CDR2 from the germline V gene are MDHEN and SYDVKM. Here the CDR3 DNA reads TGTGCCAGCAGTTTACCTAGCTACAGGACTAGCGGGAGGACAGATACGCAGTATTTT. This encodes CASSLPSYRTSGRTDTQYF.

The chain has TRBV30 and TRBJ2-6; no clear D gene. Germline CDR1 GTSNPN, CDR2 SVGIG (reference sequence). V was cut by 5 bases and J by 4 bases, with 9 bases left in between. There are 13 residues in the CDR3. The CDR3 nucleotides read TGTGCCTGGGCAGCGAAGGGGGCCAACGTCCTGACTTTC. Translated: CAWAAKGANVLTF.

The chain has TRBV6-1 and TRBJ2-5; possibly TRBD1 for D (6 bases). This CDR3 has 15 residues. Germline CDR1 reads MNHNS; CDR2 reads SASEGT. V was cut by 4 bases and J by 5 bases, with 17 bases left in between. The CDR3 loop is CASSGRDMGGETQYF. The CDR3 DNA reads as TGTGCCAGCAGTGGCCGGGACATGGGCGGGGAGACCCAGTACTTC.

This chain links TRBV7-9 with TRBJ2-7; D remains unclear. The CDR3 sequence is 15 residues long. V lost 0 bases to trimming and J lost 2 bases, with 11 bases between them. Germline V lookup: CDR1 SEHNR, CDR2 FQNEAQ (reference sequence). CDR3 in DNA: TGTGCCAGCAGCTTAGCACAGCCCACAACCTACGAGCAGTACTTC. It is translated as CASSLAQPTTYEQYF. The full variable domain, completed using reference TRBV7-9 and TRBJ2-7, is DTGVSQNPRHKITKRGQNVTFRCDPISEHNRLYWYRQTLGQGPEFLTYFQNEAQLEKSRLLSDRFSAERPKGSFSTLEIQRTEQGDSAMYLCASSLAQPTTYEQYFGPGTRLTVT.